These 8 T cell receptor beta chains originate from one sample sequenced in a study of breast tumors, draining lymph nodes, adjacent tissues. Samples came from axillary lymph nodes draining the breast cancer. TCRdb reprocessed the multiplex PCR reads via MiXCR and lists one record per CDR3 protein. This table holds about 230,000 distinct CDR3 sequences, approximately 30% found once. Sequencing used axillary lymph node tissue. The receptors come from a female donor with breast cancer. Some clones in this sample may be carry-over from other donors' samples.

This clonotype was seen many times. This sequence joins TRBV11-3 and TRBJ2-3, with a weak D call TRBD2 (6 bases). Germline CDR1 SGHNT, CDR2 YENEEA. The CDR3 covers 12 residues. V lost 2 bases and J lost 11, with 11 bases in between. CDR3 sequence reads: CASSLRLGRQYF. The CDR3, as DNA: TGTGCCAGCAGCTTAAGACTAGGAAGGCAGTATTTT.

This clonotype was seen ten or more times. This sequence joins TRBV29-1 and TRBJ2-2; 12 nucleotides agree with TRBD2. The CDR3 runs 16 residues. V gave up 5 bases and J gave up 7 bases; unmatched junction bases: 11. From germline, CDR1 is SQVTM and CDR2 ANQGSEA. CDR3 loop: CSVLPGLAGPDGELFF. The DNA for the CDR3 is TGCAGCGTTCTCCCCGGACTAGCGGGACCCGACGGGGAGCTGTTTTTT.

This chain connects TRBV20-1 to TRBJ2-5; possible D gene TRBD2, 5 bases. Germline CDR1 is DFQATT and CDR2 is SNEGSKA (reference sequence). This CDR3 is built from 13 residues. Trimming stripped 3 bases from V and 5 bases from J, with 13 bases between. In DNA, the CDR3 is TGCAGTGCTAGCCAGTGGACGGGGGAGACCCAGTACTTC. Translating it yields CSASQWTGETQYF.

The chain employs TRBV6-4 and TRBJ1-4; TRBD1 agrees at 9 bases. The CDR3 sequence is 14 residues long. Germline values: CDR1 MRHNA, CDR2 SNTAGT. After removal of 8 bases from V and 4 bases from J, the junction contained 5 bases not matched to a gene. The CDR3: CASGQDRGNEKLFF. The CDR3 DNA sequence: TGTGCCAGCGGCCAGGACAGGGGTAATGAAAAACTGTTTTTT.

The table lists this clonotype with many counts. This may be a read error: a much more frequent sequence differs by one nucleotide. The chain joins TRBV7-8 to TRBJ2-5, with a weak D call TRBD1 (5 bases). This CDR3 is 15 amino acids long. CDR1 and CDR2 (germline): SGHVS, FQNEAQ. CDR3 bases: TGTGCCAGCAGCTCCTCGACTCTGGGGCAAGAGACCCAGCACTTC. It encodes CASSSSTLGQETQHF.

This clonotype was counted at least ten times. The chain combines TRBV7-2 with TRBJ2-5; D remains unclear. CDR1 is SGHTA and CDR2 is FQGNSA in the germline V gene. V shed 5 bases and J shed 6 bases, with 13 bases lying between them. The CDR3 is made up of 13 amino acids. CDR3 in DNA: TGTGCCAGCAGCGCAGGCTCCAGTAAGACCCAGTACTTC. It specifies CASSAGSSKTQYF.

The table lists this clonotype with a few counts. A much larger clone lies a single base off, so this may be a read error. The chain joins TRBV11-3 to TRBJ2-1; D is undetermined. Trimming stripped 7 bases from V and 8 bases from J, with 21 bases between. The CDR3 is made up of 15 amino acids. Germline-derived CDR1 and CDR2 are SGHNT and YENEEA. CDR3 sequence (DNA): TGTGCCAGCAAAGATAGATCGGGTACCGCCCATGAGCAGTTCTTC. Residues: CASKDRSGTAHEQFF.

This clonotype was seen at least ten times. For the CDR3, the DNA is TGTGCCAGTAGTATATTCAATCAGCCCCAGCATTTT. This gives the protein CASSIFNQPQHF. The V gene is TRBV19, the J gene TRBJ1-5; D call uncertain. V was pared by 2 bases and J by 3 bases, with 2 bases between. CDR3 length: 12 residues. Germline-derived CDR1 and CDR2 are LNHDA and SQIVND (reference sequence).